This TCR beta chain was observed in a study of identifying expanded T cells in peripheral blood. TCRdb's copy holds only in-frame clones and misses some; the assay was immunoSEQ multiplex PCR. The data contain roughly 86,000 clones, 80% to 90% of them seen just once; the ten biggest clones take up less than 5%. CDR3 length: 15 amino acids. Germline CDR1 and CDR2: LNHNV and YYDKDF (reference sequence). The V gene lost 1 base and the J gene lost 10 bases, with 14 bases spanning the gap. The material sequenced was blood. This TCR was recovered from a person between 18 and 75 years old in good health. The chain employs TRBV15 and TRBJ1-6; the D is unclear. The CDR3 DNA is TGTGCCACCAGCAGAGTCCTTGGAAGAGGGTCACCCCTCCACTTT. Its protein product is CATSRVLGRGSPLHF. Variable domain in full (rest from reference TRBV15 and TRBJ1-6): DAMVIQNPRYQVTQFGKPVTLSCSQTLNHNVMYWYQQKSSQAPKLLFHYYDKDFNNEADTPDNFQSRRPNTSFCFLDIRSPGLGDTAMYLCATSRVLGRGSPLHFGNGTRLTVT.